These T cell receptor beta chains were read from a single sample in a study of a mutant IDH1 vaccine in newly diagnosed glioma. Only in-frame clones appear in the TCRdb table, and some are missing; sequencing was by immunoSEQ multiplex PCR. The sample lists about 46,000 clones, around 94% occurring once. These receptors' antigens are unknown. Sequences were derived from PBMCs, sampled from a glioma patient whose treatment included an IDH1 peptide vaccine. These receptors all come from a man in his fifties with glioma. Each CDR3 is given without its conserved first and last residue. Fields, in order: clone size, J gene, V gene, CDR3 protein. The listing skips clone size in some rows; elsewhere it reads once, few, many or a size class.

clone_size: few
j_call: TRBJ1-1
v_call: TRBV5-6
cdr3_aa: ASSLAGVRVAWSF

clone_size: NA
j_call: TRBJ1-2
v_call: TRBV10-3
cdr3_aa: AISESQGSYT

clone_size: NA
j_call: TRBJ2-1
v_call: TRBV9
cdr3_aa: ASSVGSGRANEQF

clone_size: once
j_call: TRBJ2-7
v_call: TRBV28
cdr3_aa: ASSLPSSGGYEQY

clone_size: NA
j_call: TRBJ2-1
v_call: TRBV6-5
cdr3_aa: ASSPGTRSIEQF

clone_size: NA
j_call: TRBJ2-7
v_call: TRBV9
cdr3_aa: ASSVALDSAEQY

clone_size: NA
j_call: TRBJ2-7
v_call: TRBV27
cdr3_aa: ASSFGTQGYEQY

clone_size: NA
j_call: TRBJ1-1
v_call: TRBV7-8
cdr3_aa: ASSPLRRSNTEAF

clone_size: NA
j_call: TRBJ2-7
v_call: TRBV28
cdr3_aa: ASTSGQGSVHEQY

clone_size: NA
j_call: TRBJ1-6
v_call: TRBV7-3
cdr3_aa: ACRADSNSPLH

clone_size: NA
j_call: TRBJ1-1
v_call: TRBV5-1
cdr3_aa: ASSLGAEAF

clone_size: NA
j_call: TRBJ1-6
v_call: TRBV7-2
cdr3_aa: ASSHEANSPLH

clone_size: NA
j_call: TRBJ2-2
v_call: TRBV27
cdr3_aa: ASSLWGLAGASGGELF

clone_size: NA
j_call: TRBJ2-1
v_call: TRBV28
cdr3_aa: ASSLTGGQQF

clone_size: once
j_call: TRBJ2-1
v_call: TRBV2
cdr3_aa: ASTQAGVGEQF

clone_size: NA
j_call: TRBJ1-1
v_call: TRBV7-2
cdr3_aa: ASVVGGVMNTEAF

clone_size: once
j_call: TRBJ1-4
v_call: TRBV30
cdr3_aa: AWSKKSNEKLF

clone_size: NA
j_call: TRBJ2-5
v_call: TRBV7-9
cdr3_aa: ASSLANRETQY

clone_size: NA
j_call: TRBJ1-1
v_call: TRBV28
cdr3_aa: ASSPPSRGAEAF

clone_size: NA
j_call: TRBJ1-6
v_call: TRBV19
cdr3_aa: ASNDAGLLGSPLH

clone_size: NA
j_call: TRBJ1-6
v_call: TRBV6-5
cdr3_aa: ASTRQGTSPLH

clone_size: once
j_call: TRBJ1-1
v_call: TRBV5-1
cdr3_aa: ASSSRGQGSNTEAF

clone_size: NA
j_call: TRBJ2-1
v_call: TRBV11-2
cdr3_aa: ASSLIVEQF

clone_size: NA
j_call: TRBJ2-4
v_call: TRBV28
cdr3_aa: ASRGDTKNIQY

clone_size: NA
j_call: TRBJ1-6
v_call: TRBV5-6
cdr3_aa: ASSLGGGNSPLH

clone_size: NA
j_call: TRBJ2-1
v_call: TRBV7-8
cdr3_aa: ASSLWGGGKIYNEQF

clone_size: NA
j_call: TRBJ1-1
v_call: TRBV6-5
cdr3_aa: ASTLSVRTEAF

clone_size: NA
j_call: TRBJ2-1
v_call: TRBV20-1
cdr3_aa: SASGLNEQF

clone_size: NA
j_call: TRBJ2-1
v_call: TRBV13
cdr3_aa: ASSLAIRERGLF

clone_size: NA
j_call: TRBJ1-1
v_call: TRBV28
cdr3_aa: ASSLGMLGTEAF

clone_size: NA
j_call: TRBJ1-3
v_call: TRBV5-1
cdr3_aa: ASSLAGPSGNTIY

clone_size: NA
j_call: TRBJ2-7
v_call: TRBV19
cdr3_aa: AVSPRQGAYEQY

clone_size: NA
j_call: TRBJ2-5
v_call: TRBV12-5
cdr3_aa: ASGLGREETQY

clone_size: NA
j_call: TRBJ1-2
v_call: TRBV18
cdr3_aa: ASSPSDSRGYT